What follows are 17 T cell receptor beta chains derived from one specimen sequenced in a study of radiation and T cells in renal cell carcinoma. Time point indicated: baseline pretreatment blood. Treatment meaning: 15 Gy SBRT to primary tumor, nephrectomy 4 weeks later. TCRdb's table, derived via immunoSEQ multiplex PCR, lists solely in-frame clones and lacks some. The profile shows approximately 150,000 clones, less than 90% of them singletons. The sequences come from blood, collected from a patient whose treatment included radiotherapy and nephrectomy. All receptors come from a woman in her 70s with renal cell carcinoma.

The V and J genes are TRBV28 and TRBJ1-2, with D uncertain. With 6 bases removed from V and 8 bases from J, the gap between germline ends came to 16 bases. CDR1 and CDR2 (germline): MDHEN, SYDVKM. The CDR3 has 13 amino acids. The CDR3 spells CASSPPLAYGYTF. The CDR3 region has the DNA TGTGCCAGCAGCCCACCCTTAGCATACGGCTACACCTTC.

The J gene is TRBJ2-1, the V gene TRBV7-3; D may be TRBD1 (5 bases). Germline V gives CDR1 SGHTA, CDR2 FQGTGA. V lost 2 bases, J lost 0 bases, and 17 bases lay in between. The CDR3 extends over 18 amino acids. The CDR3 sequence is CASSLGAGRSDSYNEQFF. CDR3 nucleotides: TGTGCCAGCAGCTTAGGGGCAGGTCGGTCCGACTCCTACAATGAGCAGTTCTTC.

The J gene is TRBJ2-7, the V gene TRBV7-2; a weak D match, TRBD2 (5 bases). Germline CDR1 and CDR2: SGHTA and FQGNSA. The CDR3 length is 13 residues. Trimming took 3 bases from V and 6 from J, leaving 12 bases between them. CDR3 nucleotides: TGTGCCAGCAGCTTGTGGGGAGATAGCGAGCAGTACTTC. It is translated as CASSLWGDSEQYF.

CDR3 nucleotides: TGTGCCAGCAGTTCTGACAGGATTAATCAGCCCCAGCATTTT. Translating gives CASSSDRINQPQHF. V is TRBV27 and J is TRBJ1-5, with D perhaps TRBD1 (6 bases). V lost 4 bases to trimming and J lost 4 bases, with 11 bases between them. CDR1 is MNHEY and CDR2 is SMNVEV in the germline V gene (reference sequence). This CDR3 is 14 amino acids long.

Points on this clone: The junction and the germline gene differ at one end; a read error may be behind it. DNA of the CDR3: TGTGCCGGCAGGGGGGTATCGTACAATGAGCAGTTCTTC. It specifies CAGRGVSYNEQFF. V gene TRBV2 combines with J gene TRBJ2-1; D possibly corresponds to TRBD1 (7 bases). The CDR3 runs 13 residues. CDR1 SNHLY and CDR2 FYNNEI come from the germline V gene. Combining the CDR3 with reference TRBV2 and TRBJ2-1 gives the whole variable domain EPEVTQTPSHQVTQMGQEVILRCVPISNHLYFYWYRQILGQKVEFLVSFYNNEISEKSEIFDDQFSVERPDGSNFTLKIRSTKLEDSAMYFCAGRGVSYNEQFFGPGTRLTVL.

J is TRBJ2-3 and V is TRBV7-2, with 7 bases identical to TRBD2. CDR3 length equals 16 residues. The V segment lost 4 bases and the J segment 5 bases; nucleotides outside the gene matches: 12. Germline V CDR1 and CDR2: SGHTA, FQGNSA. The DNA for the CDR3 is TGTGCCAGCAGCTCGGGGGGAGGGAATGAGAAAGATACGCAGTATTTT. Protein product: CASSSGGGNEKDTQYF.

CDR3 region: CSVEVGGPISYEQYF. The CDR3 coding sequence is TGCAGCGTTGAAGTAGGGGGCCCGATCTCCTACGAGCAGTACTTC. The chain carries TRBV29-1 and TRBJ2-7, with 7 bases that match TRBD1. This CDR3 is built from 15 residues. The J segment lost 0 bases and the V segment lost 1 base, leaving 6 bases of the junction unmatched. The germline V gene encodes CDR1 SQVTM and CDR2 ANQGSEA.

V usage is TRBV6-1 and J usage is TRBJ2-1, with 9 bases fitting TRBD2. CDR1 is MNHNS, CDR2 SASEGT, per germline. The CDR3 is made up of 14 amino acids. After removal of 7 bases from V and 7 bases from J, the junction contained 8 bases not matched to a gene. CDR3 DNA: TGTGCCAGCACCCCAGGCGGGGGGGCGAATGAGCAGTTCTTC. Its translation is CASTPGGGANEQFF.

The chain joins TRBV19 to TRBJ2-7; 7 bases align to TRBD1. This CDR3 has 15 residues. Germline CDR1 reads LNHDA; CDR2 reads SQIVND (reference sequence). The V segment lost 0 bases and the J segment 1 base; nucleotides outside the gene matches: 3. CDR3 in DNA: TGTGCCAGTAGTATAGAAGGGGGCGCTTCCTACGAGCAGTACTTC. Its translation is CASSIEGGASYEQYF.

The V gene is TRBV15, the J gene TRBJ2-7; D is perhaps TRBD1 (6 bases). CDR1 and CDR2 (germline): LNHNV, YYDKDF (reference sequence). Trimming took 3 bases from V and 1 from J, leaving 10 bases between them. This CDR3 spans 14 amino acids. The CDR3 DNA follows: TGTGCCACCAGCAGTTATGGGACATCCTACGAGCAGTACTTC. It encodes CATSSYGTSYEQYF.

The chain links TRBV9 to TRBJ2-3, with 9 bases lining up with TRBD1. Unmatched junction bases numbered 12, after V lost 3 bases and J lost 1 base. The CDR3 contains 18 residues. Germline values: CDR1 SGDLS, CDR2 YYNGEE. CDR3 protein: CASSGTGEEWMGTDTQYF. The CDR3 DNA sequence: TGTGCCAGCAGCGGGACAGGGGAAGAATGGATGGGCACAGATACGCAGTATTTT.

This sequence joins TRBV13 and TRBJ2-7, with TRBD2 matching over 9 bases. V gave up 5 bases and J gave up 4 bases; unmatched junction bases: 15. Germline CDR1 reads PRHDT; CDR2 reads FYEKMQ (reference sequence). The length of the CDR3 is 17 residues. The CDR3 is CASSTSGERGALYEQYF. The CDR3 DNA reads TGTGCCAGCAGCACGTCAGGGGAGCGGGGGGCCCTTTACGAGCAGTACTTC.

The chain carries TRBV4-3 and TRBJ1-2; 8 bases map to TRBD1. Looked up from germline, CDR1 is LGHNA and CDR2 is YSLEER. After removal of 4 bases from V and 0 bases from J, the junction contained 10 bases not matched to a gene. The CDR3 is 17 amino acids. CDR3 nucleotide sequence: TGCGCCAGCAGCCGCGGACAGGGAGGCCCACCTAACTATGGCTACACCTTC. As protein: CASSRGQGGPPNYGYTF.

The chain employs TRBV9 and TRBJ1-2; D unclear. Germline CDR1 SGDLS, CDR2 YYNGEE. The CDR3 extends over 11 amino acids. The V gene lost 0 bases and the J gene lost 5 bases, with 2 bases spanning the gap. The CDR3 DNA reads as TGTGCCAGCAGCGTAGGATATGGCTACACCTTC. Protein sequence: CASSVGYGYTF.

For this clone: This specimen includes other DNA sequences encoding the same CDR3. This chain joins TRBV9 and TRBJ1-5; no firm D call. This CDR3 has 14 amino acids. Looked up from germline, CDR1 is SGDLS and CDR2 is YYNGEE. V dropped 0 bases and J dropped 2 bases, with 6 bases sitting between them. CDR3 coding DNA: TGTGCCAGCAGCGTAGCCCCAGGCAATCAGCCCCAGCATTTT. Residues: CASSVAPGNQPQHF.

The V and J genes are TRBV27 and TRBJ1-1, with a weak D call TRBD1 (6 bases). Trimming took 6 bases from V and 3 from J, leaving 17 bases between them. Germline assignment: CDR1 MNHEY and CDR2 SMNVEV (reference sequence). The CDR3 is 15 amino acids. In nucleotides, the CDR3 is TGTGCCAGCAGCTACCATTACAGGGCGGACACTGAAGCTTTCTTT. It specifies CASSYHYRADTEAFF.

This clone came up a few times. This rearrangement joins TRBV30 to TRBJ1-4; D remains ambiguous. CDR1 and CDR2 (germline): GTSNPN, SVGIG (reference sequence). V was clipped by 0 bases and J by 0 bases, with 5 bases between them. This CDR3 is built from 14 residues. CDR3 in DNA: TGTGCCTGGAGTGTACACGCAACTAATGAAAAACTGTTTTTT. It codes for CAWSVHATNEKLFF.